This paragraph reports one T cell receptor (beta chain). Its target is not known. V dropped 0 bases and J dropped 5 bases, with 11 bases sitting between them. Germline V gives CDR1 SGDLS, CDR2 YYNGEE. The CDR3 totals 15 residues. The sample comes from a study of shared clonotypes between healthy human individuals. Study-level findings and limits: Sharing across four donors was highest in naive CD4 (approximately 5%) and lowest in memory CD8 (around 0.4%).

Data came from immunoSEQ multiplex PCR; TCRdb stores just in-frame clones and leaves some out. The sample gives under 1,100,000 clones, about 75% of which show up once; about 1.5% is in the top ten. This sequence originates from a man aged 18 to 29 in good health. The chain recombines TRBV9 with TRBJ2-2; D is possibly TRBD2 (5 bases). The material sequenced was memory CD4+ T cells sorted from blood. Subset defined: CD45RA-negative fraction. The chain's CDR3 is CASSVAGVGTGELFF. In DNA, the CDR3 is TGTGCCAGCAGCGTAGCCGGGGTGGGAACCGGGGAGCTGTTTTTT. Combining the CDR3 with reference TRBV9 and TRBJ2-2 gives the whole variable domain DSGVTQTPKHLITATGQRVTLRCSPRSGDLSVYWYQQSLDQGLQFLIQYYNGEERAKGNILERFSAQQFPDLHSELNLSSLELGDSALYFCASSVAGVGTGELFFGEGSRLTVL.